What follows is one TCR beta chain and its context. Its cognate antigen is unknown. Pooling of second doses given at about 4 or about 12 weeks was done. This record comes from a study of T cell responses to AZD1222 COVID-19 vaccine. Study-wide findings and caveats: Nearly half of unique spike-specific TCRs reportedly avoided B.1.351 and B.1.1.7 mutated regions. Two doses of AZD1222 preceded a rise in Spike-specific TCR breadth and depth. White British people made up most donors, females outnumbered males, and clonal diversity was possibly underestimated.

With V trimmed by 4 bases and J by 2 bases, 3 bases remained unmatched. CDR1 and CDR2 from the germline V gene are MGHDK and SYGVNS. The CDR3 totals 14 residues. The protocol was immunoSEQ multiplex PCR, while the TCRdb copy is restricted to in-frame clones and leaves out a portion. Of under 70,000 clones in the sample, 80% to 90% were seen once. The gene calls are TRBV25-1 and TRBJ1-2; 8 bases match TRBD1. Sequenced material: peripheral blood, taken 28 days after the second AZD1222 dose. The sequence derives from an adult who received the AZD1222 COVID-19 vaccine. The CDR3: CASSGGQGNYGYTF. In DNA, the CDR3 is TGTGCCAGCAGTGGAGGACAGGGAAACTATGGCTACACCTTC.